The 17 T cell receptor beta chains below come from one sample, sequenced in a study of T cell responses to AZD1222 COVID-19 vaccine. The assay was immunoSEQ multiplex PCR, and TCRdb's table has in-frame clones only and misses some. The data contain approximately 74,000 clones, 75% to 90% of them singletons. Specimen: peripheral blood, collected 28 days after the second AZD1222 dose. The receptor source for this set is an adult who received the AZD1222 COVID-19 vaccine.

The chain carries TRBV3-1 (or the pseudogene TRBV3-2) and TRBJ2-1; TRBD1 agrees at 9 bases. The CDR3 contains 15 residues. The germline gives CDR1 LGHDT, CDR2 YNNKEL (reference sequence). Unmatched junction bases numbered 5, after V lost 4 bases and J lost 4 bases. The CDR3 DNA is TGTGCCAGCAGCCCCCGGGACAGGGCATACAATGAGCAGTTCTTC. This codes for CASSPRDRAYNEQFF.

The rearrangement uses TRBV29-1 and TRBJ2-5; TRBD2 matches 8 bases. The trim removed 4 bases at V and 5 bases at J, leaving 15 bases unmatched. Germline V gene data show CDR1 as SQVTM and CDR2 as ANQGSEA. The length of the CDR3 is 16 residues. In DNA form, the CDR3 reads TGCAGCGTTGGGAGGCTAGCGGGCGTACCCCGGGAGACCCAGTACTTC. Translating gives CSVGRLAGVPRETQYF.

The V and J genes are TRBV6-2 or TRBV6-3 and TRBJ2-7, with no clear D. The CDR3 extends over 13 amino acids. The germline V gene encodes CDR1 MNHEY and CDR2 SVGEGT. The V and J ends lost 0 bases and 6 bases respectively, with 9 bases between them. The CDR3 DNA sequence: TGTGCCAGCAGTTACTCTGAAGCTGGCGAGCAGTACTTC. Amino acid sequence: CASSYSEAGEQYF.

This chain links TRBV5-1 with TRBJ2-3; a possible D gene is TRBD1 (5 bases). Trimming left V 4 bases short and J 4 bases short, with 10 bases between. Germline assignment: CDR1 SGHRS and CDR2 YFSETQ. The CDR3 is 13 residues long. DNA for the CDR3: TGCGCCAGCAGCCCTGACAGCTCAGATACGCAGTATTTT. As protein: CASSPDSSDTQYF.

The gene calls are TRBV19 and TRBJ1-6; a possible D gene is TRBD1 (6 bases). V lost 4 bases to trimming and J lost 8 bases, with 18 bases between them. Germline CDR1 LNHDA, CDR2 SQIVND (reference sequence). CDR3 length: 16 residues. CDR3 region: CASSKGGETGHSPLHF. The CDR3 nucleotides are TGTGCCAGTAGTAAAGGAGGGGAGACAGGACATTCACCCCTCCACTTT.

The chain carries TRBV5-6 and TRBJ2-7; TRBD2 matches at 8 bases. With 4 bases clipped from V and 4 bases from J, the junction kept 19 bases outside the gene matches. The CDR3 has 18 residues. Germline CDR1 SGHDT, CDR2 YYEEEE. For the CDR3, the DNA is TGTGCCAGCAGCCTCCCGGGAGATAGCGGGACTGCCCGATACGAGCAGTACTTC. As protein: CASSLPGDSGTARYEQYF.

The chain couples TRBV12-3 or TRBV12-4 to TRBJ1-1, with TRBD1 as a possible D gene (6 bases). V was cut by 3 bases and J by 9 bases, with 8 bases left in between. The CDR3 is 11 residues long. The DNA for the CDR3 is TGTGCCAGCAGTTTGGGGGGGCAAGCTTTCTTT. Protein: CASSLGGQAFF.

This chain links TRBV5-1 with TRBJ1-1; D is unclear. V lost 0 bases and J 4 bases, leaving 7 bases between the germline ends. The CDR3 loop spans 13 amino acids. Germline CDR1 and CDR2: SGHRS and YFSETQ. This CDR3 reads CASSLGGSTEAFF. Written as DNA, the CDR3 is TGCGCCAGCAGCTTGGGTGGGAGCACTGAAGCTTTCTTT. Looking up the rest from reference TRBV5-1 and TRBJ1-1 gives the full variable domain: KAGVTQTPRYLIKTRGQQVTLSCSPISGHRSVSWYQQTPGQGLQFLFEYFSETQRNKGNFPGRFSGRQFSNSRSEMNVSTLELGDSALYLCASSLGGSTEAFFGQGTRLTVV.

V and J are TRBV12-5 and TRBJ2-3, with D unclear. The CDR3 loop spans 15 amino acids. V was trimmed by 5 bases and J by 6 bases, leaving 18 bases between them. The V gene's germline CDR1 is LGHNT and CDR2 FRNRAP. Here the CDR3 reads CASGPVVGRLDTQYF. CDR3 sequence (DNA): TGTGCTAGTGGTCCTGTAGTCGGCCGTTTGGATACGCAGTATTTT.

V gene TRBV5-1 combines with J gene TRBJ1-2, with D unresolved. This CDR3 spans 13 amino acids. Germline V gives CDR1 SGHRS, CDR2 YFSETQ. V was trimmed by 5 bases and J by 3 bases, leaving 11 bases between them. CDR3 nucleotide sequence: TGCGCCAGCAGTGTGGTAGGAGACTATGGCTACACCTTC. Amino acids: CASSVVGDYGYTF.

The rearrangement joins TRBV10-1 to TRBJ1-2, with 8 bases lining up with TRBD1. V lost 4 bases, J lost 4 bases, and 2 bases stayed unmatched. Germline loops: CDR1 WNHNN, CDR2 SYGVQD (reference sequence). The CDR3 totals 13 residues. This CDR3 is CASSADRAYGYTF. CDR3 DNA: TGCGCCAGCAGTGCGGACAGGGCCTATGGCTACACCTTC.

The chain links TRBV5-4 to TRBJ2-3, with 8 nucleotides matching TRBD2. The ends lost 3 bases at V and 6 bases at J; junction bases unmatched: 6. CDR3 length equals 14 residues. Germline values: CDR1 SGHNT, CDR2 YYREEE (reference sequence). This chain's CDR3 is CASSSPGLVDTQYF. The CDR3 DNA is TGTGCCAGCAGCTCCCCGGGACTAGTCGATACGCAGTATTTT.

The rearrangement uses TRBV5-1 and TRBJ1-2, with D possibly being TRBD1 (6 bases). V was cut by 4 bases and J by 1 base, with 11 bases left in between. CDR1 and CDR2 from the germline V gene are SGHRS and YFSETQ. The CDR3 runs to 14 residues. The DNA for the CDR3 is TGCGCCAGCAGCCCGGGACATAATAACTATGGCTACACCTTC. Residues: CASSPGHNNYGYTF.

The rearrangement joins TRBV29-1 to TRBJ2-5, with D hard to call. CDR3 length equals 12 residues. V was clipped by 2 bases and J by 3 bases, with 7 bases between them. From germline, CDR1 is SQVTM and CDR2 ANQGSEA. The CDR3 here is CSVESPEETQYF. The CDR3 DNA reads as TGCAGCGTTGAATCTCCAGAAGAGACCCAGTACTTC.

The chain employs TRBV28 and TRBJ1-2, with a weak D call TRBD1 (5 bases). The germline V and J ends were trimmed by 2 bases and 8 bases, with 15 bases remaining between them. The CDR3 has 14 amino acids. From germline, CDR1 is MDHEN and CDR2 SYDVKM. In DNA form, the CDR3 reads TGTGCCAGCAGTTTAGCCATCCAGGGAAGGGGCTACACCTTC. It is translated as CASSLAIQGRGYTF.

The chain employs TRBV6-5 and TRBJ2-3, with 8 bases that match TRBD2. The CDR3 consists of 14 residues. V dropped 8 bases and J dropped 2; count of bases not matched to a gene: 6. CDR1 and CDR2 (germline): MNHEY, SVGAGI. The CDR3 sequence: CASSLAAFTDTQYF. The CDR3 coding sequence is TGTGCCAGCTCACTAGCGGCCTTCACAGATACGCAGTATTTT.

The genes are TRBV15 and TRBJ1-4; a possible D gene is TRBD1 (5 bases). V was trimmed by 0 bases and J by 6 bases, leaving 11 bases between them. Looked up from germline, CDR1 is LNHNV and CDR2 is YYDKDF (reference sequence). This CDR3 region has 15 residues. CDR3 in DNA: TGTGCCACCAGCAGAGACGACAGAGAATATGAAAAACTGTTTTTT. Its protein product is CATSRDDREYEKLFF. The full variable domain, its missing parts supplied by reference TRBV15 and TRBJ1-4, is DAMVIQNPRYQVTQFGKPVTLSCSQTLNHNVMYWYQQKSSQAPKLLFHYYDKDFNNEADTPDNFQSRRPNTSFCFLDIRSPGLGDTAMYLCATSRDDREYEKLFFGSGTQLSVL.